Included here is one T cell receptor (beta chain) sequence, with context. Its antigen is currently not known. It has no much larger one-base neighbor in the sample; base qualities were not kept. Using the deep immunoSEQ assay, multiplex PCR amplified TCR CDR3 regions from genomic DNA. Extracted genomic DNA from each cell subset was distributed evenly across all wells of several immunoSEQ 96-well plates, and each plate was treated as a replicate. Each replicate PCR for sorted subsets received roughly 0.2 ug genomic DNA, equal to roughly 30,000 T cell genomes. Purified libraries were measured with a Qubit 3.0 fluorometer, size-checked on a Bioanalyzer 2100, and measured again with the KAPA Library Quantification kit. Every immunoSEQ 96-well plate was sequenced on a dedicated single-read 150-cycle Illumina NextSeq 550 flow cell. Under the source paper's analysis protocol: Because the immunoSEQ output held only junctional sequences and lacked quality scores, the filtering could not match the filtering applied to full-length reads. Sequences were annotated with PyIR, a Python wrapper for IgBLAST v1.9, and V/J genes and CDR3 were assigned using IMGT germline references. Reads with weak V/J assignments (E-value above 1e-6), missing CDR3, stop codons, out-of-frame junctions, or ambiguous translated residues were removed. V3J clonotypes were defined as sequences sharing the same inferred V gene, J gene, and CDR3 amino acid sequence. To compute the percentage overlap between repertoires, the number of shared unique clonotypes was divided by the size of the smaller repertoire. RTK rarefaction, the Chao1 estimator, and Recon v2.1 estimates of unobserved clonotypes were used to assess repertoire richness. Generation probabilities were computed with OLGA for all TCRbeta clonotypes obtained by the gDNA method from four donors. Not all clones reach the TCRdb copy of this immuneACCESS table, which keeps in-frame sequences only. Checked studies attribute under half of the gap to unresolved V genes and leave the rest unexplained. V and J calls and clone size come straight from that table; D and trimming were deduced from the DNA. In this sample the table shows about 1.9 million clones, 93% of which occur a single time. More than 1.5% of the sample belongs to the ten largest clones.

This sample was taken from a study of shared clonotypes between healthy human individuals (dated by TCRdb to the early 2020s). Study-wide context: The cohort comprised a couple of women and a few men aged 18 to 49 years. For each donor, three plates each were used for CD4 naive and CD4 memory, two plates were used for CD8 naive, and one plate was used for CD8 memory. To estimate repertoire size and how much clonotype sharing occurs between individuals, the study deeply sequenced the blood TCR repertoires of several healthy adults. To increase sequencing depth and limit assay-specific biases, TCR repertoire library preparation and sequencing were carried out by different laboratories using diverse techniques. Each donor's leukapheresis produced roughly between roughly 0.85 and 9.5 billion PBMCs.

CD8 naive samples were CD45RO-negative cells positively selected for CCR7, giving a CD45RA+CCR7+ population that excluded TemRA cells. Healthy HIV-negative adults with no recently reported acute infections or vaccinations were included as donors. Only Caucasian adults living in Nashville, Tennessee, USA were represented among the donors. Blood was obtained by leukapheresis, after which PBMCs were separated by Ficoll-Histopaque density gradient centrifugation and cryopreserved in liquid nitrogen vapor phase. Analytical flow cytometry was used to check the purity and quantity of each magnetically sorted T cell population. Genomic DNA was isolated from every sorted fraction and measured by UV absorbance on a Nanodrop 2000c. Results the study describes overall, beyond this receptor: Even with the large sequencing depth, rarefaction of the sorted-subset datasets indicated that sequencing was incomplete. Roughly 5.2% of naive CD4, 3.5% of naive CD8, about 2.4% of memory CD4, and about 0.4% of memory CD8 clonotypes were shared across a few donors. Larger estimated clonotype richness was generally found for naive subsets than for memory subsets. Based on pairwise subsampling, the degree of clonotype sharing among donors was expected to be affected by sequencing depth. Because the study included only a small number of donors, the genetic and exposure-history diversity represented was limited. Clonotypes shared by all four sorted-subset donors showed higher generation probabilities than non-shared clonotypes. Sampling was restricted to blood, and TCR repertoires in tissue are likely to differ from TCR repertoires in blood.

Sequencing used naive CD8+ T cells from PBMCs. This specimen's cell subset or site label, per the study, means: CD45RA+CCR7+. This TCR was sampled from a young man in good health. Some clones in this sample may be carry-over from other donors' samples.

The CDR3 corresponds to CSVPPDTGELFF. Read as DNA, the sequence is TGCAGCGTTCCCCCCGACACCGGGGAGCTGTTTTTT. The V and J segments used are TRBV29-1 and TRBJ2-2; no D gene can be assigned with confidence. Trimming at the junction amounts to 5 bases on V and 3 bases on J, and the germline ends lie 7 bases apart. In the germline V gene, CDR1 corresponds to SQVTM and CDR2 to ANQGSEA. From its cysteine to its phenylalanine, the CDR3 spans 12 amino acids. Left in the record is the CDR3 DNA by itself, 36 bases read in frame from the first base.